The 29 T cell receptor beta chains in this list originate from one sample, sequenced in a study of CD8+ T cells in alopecia areata. Treatment described: oral pan-JAK inhibitor, 5-10 mg twice daily. Reverse transcribed after extraction, RNA yielded cDNA as the sequencing template. Produced via immunoSEQ multiplex PCR; TCRdb's table is partial and in-frame only. The sample holds 200,000 to 250,000 clones, about 57% seen once. The sample in question was CD4+ T cells sorted from blood, obtained at week 4, from a patient treated with tofacitinib. These receptors came from a human donor with alopecia areata.

This clone was seen only a few times. The chain couples TRBV5-6 to TRBJ1-6; no definite D call. V dropped 0 bases and J dropped 0 bases, with 4 bases sitting between them. This CDR3 has 15 residues. The V gene's germline CDR1 is SGHDT and CDR2 YYEEEE. The CDR3, as DNA: TGTGCCAGCAGCTTGGACAGCTCCTATAATTCACCCCTCCACTTT. Translating it yields CASSLDSSYNSPLHF.

The chain employs TRBV5-1 and TRBJ2-1, with D perhaps matching TRBD1 (5 bases). Per the germline V gene, CDR1 is SGHRS and CDR2 is YFSETQ. Trimming took off 4 bases at V and 0 bases at J, with 11 bases between the two ends. There are 15 residues in the CDR3. The CDR3 is CASSAQVSSYNEQFF. CDR3 sequence (DNA): TGCGCCAGCAGCGCACAGGTGAGCTCCTACAATGAGCAGTTCTTC.

This chain connects TRBV19 to TRBJ1-1; no clear D gene. The CDR3 is 11 residues long. Trimming took off 5 bases at V and 10 bases at J, with 11 bases between the two ends. Per the germline V gene, CDR1 is LNHDA and CDR2 is SQIVND (reference sequence). CDR3 DNA: TGTGCCAGTAGTGGAGGAGTAGGAGCTTTCTTT. Residues: CASSGGVGAFF. The complete variable domain, with remaining parts taken from reference TRBV19 and TRBJ1-1, reads DGGITQSPKYLFRKEGQNVTLSCEQNLNHDAMYWYRQDPGQGLRLIYYSQIVNDFQKGDIAEGYSVSREKKESFPLTVTSAQKNPTAFYLCASSGGVGAFFGQGTRLTVV.

This clone occurred once. The chain links TRBV30 to TRBJ1-2; unclear D gene. Trimming removed 0 bases from V and 0 bases from J, with 17 bases in between. Germline V CDR1 and CDR2: GTSNPN, SVGIG (reference sequence). The CDR3 loop spans 17 amino acids. CDR3 residues: CAWSVRFPAGANYGYTF. As DNA, the CDR3 is TGTGCCTGGAGTGTACGGTTCCCAGCAGGAGCTAACTATGGCTACACCTTC.

V gene TRBV27 combines with J gene TRBJ2-3, with D possibly being TRBD2 (6 bases). Per germline, CDR1 MNHEY and CDR2 SMNVEV (reference sequence). Trimming pared 0 bases from V and 5 bases from J, leaving 9 bases between. The CDR3 is 14 residues long. The CDR3 nucleotides are TGTGCCAGCAGTTTATCGACTAGATTAGATACGCAGTATTTT. Its translation is CASSLSTRLDTQYF.

As concerns this clone: At one boundary the junction diverges from the germline segment, which might be a read error. The CDR3 sequence is CATTGAEDQGTQYF. In nucleotides, the CDR3 is TGTGCCACCACTGGTGCGGAGGACCAAGGGACCCAGTACTTC. The chain couples TRBV15 to TRBJ2-5, with a possible D match to TRBD2 (5 bases). Germline CDR1 is LNHNV and CDR2 is YYDKDF (reference sequence). This CDR3 region has 14 residues.

The V gene is TRBV19, the J gene TRBJ1-2, with 9 positions matching TRBD1. CDR1 is LNHDA, CDR2 SQIVND, per germline (reference sequence). The CDR3 loop spans 14 amino acids. V was pared by 8 bases and J by 4 bases, with 8 bases of the junction left unmatched. DNA for the CDR3: TGTGCCAGTTTTATGGGACAGGGAGTCTATGGCTACACCTTC. This gives the protein CASFMGQGVYGYTF.

The J gene is TRBJ2-1, the V gene TRBV4-3, with 12 bases identical to TRBD1. From germline, CDR1 is LGHNA and CDR2 YSLEER. This CDR3 is 14 amino acids long. The V and J ends lost 8 bases and 8 bases, in that order; junction bases with no gene match: 7. DNA of the CDR3: TGCGCCAGCGGCCGGGGACAGGGGGCCGATGAGCAGTTCTTC. This codes for CASGRGQGADEQFF.

This clone was counted once. The rearrangement uses TRBV15 and TRBJ1-1; D gene unclear. This CDR3 has 13 amino acids. Germline V gene data show CDR1 as LNHNV and CDR2 as YYDKDF (reference sequence). V was trimmed by 0 bases and J by 5 bases, leaving 7 bases between them. The CDR3 loop reads CATSRDEGTEAFF. In nucleotides, the CDR3 is TGTGCCACCAGCAGAGATGAGGGAACTGAAGCTTTCTTT.

This chain connects TRBV6-6 to TRBJ1-2, with D perhaps TRBD1 (5 bases). This CDR3 contains 14 residues. Trimming removed 7 bases at V and 4 bases at J, with 16 bases between. Germline V gives CDR1 MNHNY, CDR2 SVGAGI (reference sequence). The CDR3 DNA sequence: TGTGCCAGCACTTCGGGAAGGAGGGGCTATGGCTACACCTTC. Its protein product is CASTSGRRGYGYTF.

The V call is TRBV2, the J call TRBJ1-1; D unresolved. The CDR3 is made up of 14 amino acids. Germline lookup yields CDR1 SNHLY and CDR2 FYNNEI. Trimming shortened V by 3 bases and J by 1 base, and 9 bases separated the two germline ends. The CDR3 protein is CASSDLRRNTEAFF. CDR3 sequence (DNA): TGTGCCAGCAGTGATTTAAGGAGGAACACTGAAGCTTTCTTT.

The chain combines TRBV25-1 with TRBJ2-1, with D unresolved. The CDR3 has 15 residues. CDR1 and CDR2 from the germline V gene are MGHDK and SYGVNS. V was clipped by 2 bases and J by 6 bases, with 14 bases between them. The CDR3 bases are TGTGCCAGCAGTGAAGGAGAATGGGTAGGCAATGAGCAGTTCTTC. It specifies CASSEGEWVGNEQFF.

The CDR3 DNA is TGTGCCAGCAACGTTGATTCCACCGGGGAGCTGTTTTTT. This sequence encodes CASNVDSTGELFF. The chain joins TRBV9 to TRBJ2-2; the D is unclear. Germline V gene sequence: CDR1 SGDLS, CDR2 YYNGEE. This CDR3 region has 13 residues. V lost 6 bases to trimming and J lost 4 bases, with 10 bases between them.

On this clone: In the same sample, other DNA sequences code for this CDR3. The chain links TRBV27 to TRBJ2-5; no clear D gene. CDR3 length equals 11 residues. The V gene lost 3 bases and the J gene lost 4 bases, with 3 bases spanning the gap. Germline lookup yields CDR1 MNHEY and CDR2 SMNVEV (reference sequence). The CDR3 region is CASSLGETQYF. The CDR3 bases are TGTGCCAGCAGTTTGGGAGAGACCCAGTACTTC.

This clone has more than one count but fewer than ten. The chain uses TRBV14 and TRBJ1-2; D perhaps matches TRBD1 (5 bases). The CDR3 consists of 16 residues. From germline, CDR1 is SGHDN and CDR2 FVKESK. Between the trimmed V and J ends, which lost 2 bases and 5 bases, there was a span of 18 bases. The CDR3 region is CASSQLSGSRTYGYTF. The CDR3 nucleotides read TGTGCCAGCAGCCAACTCTCCGGGAGCCGGACATATGGCTACACCTTC.

The CDR3: CASSQEGVNSPLHF. Here the CDR3 DNA reads TGCGCCAGCAGCCAAGAAGGGGTAAATTCACCCCTCCACTTT. The chain carries TRBV4-3 and TRBJ1-6; maybe TRBD1 (5 bases). Trimming stripped 0 bases from V and 7 bases from J, with 7 bases between. From germline, CDR1 is LGHNA and CDR2 YSLEER. CDR3 length: 14 residues.

The chain recombines TRBV2 with TRBJ2-5; 8 bases are shared with TRBD1. CDR3 length: 13 residues. CDR1 and CDR2 (germline): SNHLY, FYNNEI. The J segment lost 4 bases and the V segment lost 6 bases, leaving 4 bases of the junction unmatched. CDR3 sequence (DNA): TGTGCCAGCAGGTCAGGGGGCATAGAGACCCAGTACTTC. Amino acid sequence: CASRSGGIETQYF.

V gene TRBV7-9 combines with J gene TRBJ2-2; TRBD2 matches at 12 bases. The germline V gene has CDR1 SEHNR and CDR2 FQNEAQ (reference sequence). This CDR3 spans 17 amino acids. The V and J ends lost 4 bases and 4 bases, in that order; junction bases with no gene match: 7. CDR3 bases: TGTGCCAGCAGCTCTAGCGGGGGGGCCGGTGGCACCGGGGAGCTGTTTTTT. Translating it yields CASSSSGGAGGTGELFF.

The V call is TRBV6-5, the J call TRBJ2-4; TRBD1 aligns across 8 bases. Per germline, CDR1 MNHEY and CDR2 SVGAGI. Trimming removed 5 bases from V and 3 bases from J; junction bases left unmatched: 3. The CDR3 loop spans 14 amino acids. The CDR3: CASSPGGIKNIQYF. The CDR3 DNA reads TGTGCCAGCAGTCCAGGGGGCATCAAAAACATTCAGTACTTC.

The chain links TRBV5-6 to TRBJ1-3; D unresolved. The V and J ends lost 6 bases and 4 bases respectively, with 14 bases between them. CDR1 and CDR2 from the germline V gene are SGHDT and YYEEEE. This CDR3 is 14 amino acids long. The CDR3 is CASTQRLIGNTIYF. CDR3 bases: TGTGCCAGCACCCAACGACTGATAGGAAACACCATATATTTT. The full variable domain, in which reference TRBV5-6 and TRBJ1-3 provide the parts outside the CDR3, is DAGVTQSPTHLIKTRGQQVTLRCSPKSGHDTVSWYQQALGQGPQFIFQYYEEEERQRGNFPDRFSGHQFPNYSSELNVNALLLGDSALYLCASTQRLIGNTIYFGEGSWLTVV.

This clone was seen once. The CDR3 region has the DNA TGCGCCAGCGGGATCGGGGGGGCGAGCGACGAGCAGTACTTC. Its protein is CASGIGGASDEQYF. V and J are TRBV5-1 and TRBJ2-7; 8 bases are a match to TRBD2. The CDR3 sequence is 14 residues long. Germline V CDR1 and CDR2: SGHRS, YFSETQ. With 7 bases clipped from V and 5 bases from J, the junction kept 11 bases outside the gene matches.

The V gene is TRBV27, the J gene TRBJ1-2; TRBD1 agrees at 12 bases. J was trimmed by 6 bases and V by 5 bases; bases with no gene match: 7. The V gene's germline CDR1 is MNHEY and CDR2 SMNVEV (reference sequence). The CDR3 extends over 15 amino acids. Here the CDR3 reads CASSRPGQGANGYTF. In nucleotides, the CDR3 is TGTGCCAGCAGTCGCCCGGGACAGGGGGCTAATGGCTACACCTTC.

This clone occurred a few times. The rearrangement uses TRBV29-1 and TRBJ1-1, with TRBD1 as a possible D gene (6 bases). Deletions cut 2 bases from V and 7 bases from J, with 14 bases between. The CDR3 sequence is 13 residues long. Germline V gene lookup returns CDR1 SQVTM and CDR2 ANQGSEA. The DNA for the CDR3 is TGCAGCGTTGAACTCAAGGGGGTTGGTGAAGCTTTCTTT. Its protein is CSVELKGVGEAFF.

The rearrangement joins TRBV7-9 to TRBJ1-6; 9 bases are a match to TRBD1. V lost 5 bases, J lost 6 bases, and 5 bases stayed unmatched. Germline V CDR1 and CDR2: SEHNR, FQNEAQ (reference sequence). The CDR3 is 15 amino acids. CDR3 sequence reads: CASSRETGGNSPLHF. CDR3 DNA sequence: TGTGCCAGCAGCCGGGAGACAGGGGGTAATTCACCCCTCCACTTT.

In its sample, this clone was seen a few times. The chain employs TRBV7-2 and TRBJ1-2; D uncertain. CDR3 size: 14 residues. V was cut by 4 bases and J by 8 bases, with 17 bases left in between. Looked up from germline, CDR1 is SGHTA and CDR2 is FQGNSA. This CDR3 reads CASSSLGIEGGYTF. CDR3 in DNA: TGTGCCAGCAGCTCCCTGGGGATTGAGGGAGGCTACACCTTC.

The gene calls are TRBV29-1 and TRBJ2-2; D gene unclear. Looked up from germline, CDR1 is SQVTM and CDR2 is ANQGSEA. V dropped 7 bases and J dropped 4 bases, with 16 bases sitting between them. The CDR3 consists of 14 residues. CDR3 in amino acids: CSADRMLITGELFF. The CDR3 DNA is TGCAGCGCTGACCGAATGCTGATCACCGGGGAGCTGTTTTTT.

This clone has a handful of counts. This chain links TRBV30 with TRBJ1-1; a weak D match, TRBD1 (5 bases). CDR3 size: 13 residues. Deletions cut 1 base from V and 5 bases from J, with 11 bases between. CDR1 GTSNPN and CDR2 SVGIG come from the germline V gene (reference sequence). CDR3 region: CAWSAGTGTEAFF. CDR3 DNA sequence: TGTGCCTGGAGTGCCGGGACTGGGACTGAAGCTTTCTTT.

This clone was counted a few times. The chain couples TRBV18 to TRBJ2-1, with TRBD2 matching over 11 bases. The CDR3 has 14 amino acids. After removal of 8 bases from V and 8 bases from J, the junction contained 8 bases not matched to a gene. CDR1 KGHSH and CDR2 LQKENI come from the germline V gene. CDR3 sequence: CASTTSGGSYEQFF. DNA for the CDR3: TGTGCCAGCACAACTAGCGGGGGATCGTATGAGCAGTTCTTC.

As for this clone: Different DNA sequences within this sample yield the same CDR3. The rearrangement links TRBV6-5 to TRBJ1-2; tentative D call: TRBD1 (6 bases). V was cut by 8 bases and J by 4 bases, with 14 bases left in between. CDR1 is MNHEY, CDR2 SVGAGI, per germline. The CDR3 consists of 13 residues. CDR3 nucleotide sequence: TGTGCCAGCCAAAAAAAGGGGGGCTATGGCTACACCTTC. Amino acid sequence: CASQKKGGYGYTF.